The clone carrying this T cell receptor (beta chain) has at least ten counts. This sample was included in a study of regulatory T cells in long-lasting Graves disease. Time point indicated: newly diagnosed GD, antithyroid drugs for less than 3 months. From PBMCs, RNA was extracted and then used to make the TCR library. An endocrinology department in Xi'an, China, recruited the patients. Peripheral blood, at 7.5 to 9 milliliters, went into EDTA tubes. There are 13 residues in the CDR3. V gave up 0 bases and J gave up 4 bases, with 7 bases separating them. Germline lookup yields CDR1 MNHNY and CDR2 SVGAGI (reference sequence). Building of the TCR beta libraries involved iRepertoire HTBI primers and Arm-PCR of CDR3 regions. Each CDR3 protein gets one entry after TCRdb re-called the multiplex PCR reads with MiXCR. The sample shows approximately 310,000 distinct CDR3 sequences, 15% to 20% of them seen only once.

The sequence was collected from a female donor with Graves disease. The material sequenced was peripheral blood mononuclear cells (PBMCs), taken at new diagnosis, from a patient treated with antithyroid drugs. The chain carries TRBV6-6 and TRBJ2-7; D is undetermined. CDR3: CASSYSSVYEQYF. As DNA, the CDR3 is TGTGCCAGCAGTTACTCGAGCGTTTACGAGCAGTACTTC.